Listed below are T cell receptor beta chains from one sample, sequenced in a study of blood T cell repertoires in COVID-19. Here immunoSEQ multiplex PCR was the method, and the copy in TCRdb shows in-frame clones only, minus some. This table has 100,000 to 150,000 clones, more than 85% appearing once. The sequenced sample consisted of peripheral blood. The receptor source for this set is a man aged 50 to 60 with COVID-19, enrolled during active disease. CDR3s include the opening cysteine and the closing phenylalanine or tryptophan. The order of the fields is CDR3 protein, CDR3 DNA, D gene, clone size, J gene, V gene. D genes are given only for firm matches. Clone size is given for some rows only: seen once, a few or many times, or a class if the clone is expanded.

cdr3_aa: CSASGPSLTGLGEQYF
cdr3_nt: TGCAGTGCTAGTGGGCCCTCGCTTACGGGATTGGGCGAGCAGTACTTC
d_call: NA
clone_size: once
j_call: TRBJ2-7
v_call: TRBV20-1

cdr3_aa: CATSDRWEGYNEQFF
cdr3_nt: TGTGCCACCAGTGACCGCTGGGAGGGATACAATGAGCAGTTCTTC
d_call: TRBD2
clone_size: NA
j_call: TRBJ2-1
v_call: TRBV24-1

cdr3_aa: CAWSVQRTGRGGNIQYF
cdr3_nt: TGTGCCTGGAGTGTCCAAAGGACAGGACGAGGCGGAAACATTCAGTACTTC
d_call: TRBD1
clone_size: NA
j_call: TRBJ2-4
v_call: TRBV30

cdr3_aa: CASSAGTASYNEQFF
cdr3_nt: TGTGCCAGCAGCGCCGGGACAGCGTCCTACAATGAGCAGTTCTTC
d_call: TRBD1
clone_size: NA
j_call: TRBJ2-1
v_call: TRBV9

cdr3_aa: CASQASAIPYEQYF
cdr3_nt: TGTGCCAGCCAGGCTAGCGCCATCCCCTACGAGCAGTACTTC
d_call: NA
clone_size: once
j_call: TRBJ2-7
v_call: TRBV7-2

cdr3_aa: CASSLAQGLAYEQYF
cdr3_nt: TGTGCCAGCAGCTTAGCGCAGGGTTTGGCGTACGAGCAGTACTTC
d_call: NA
clone_size: NA
j_call: TRBJ2-7
v_call: TRBV7-6

cdr3_aa: CASTPWDRGGYTF
cdr3_nt: TGTGCCAGCACCCCGTGGGACAGGGGAGGCTACACCTTC
d_call: TRBD1
clone_size: NA
j_call: TRBJ1-2
v_call: TRBV5-6

cdr3_aa: CATSRGESIYEQYF
cdr3_nt: TGTGCCACCAGCAGAGGTGAATCTATCTACGAGCAGTACTTC
d_call: NA
clone_size: NA
j_call: TRBJ2-7
v_call: TRBV15

cdr3_aa: CASRGRTGDYGYTF
cdr3_nt: TGTGCCAGCAGGGGCAGGACAGGGGACTATGGCTACACCTTC
d_call: TRBD1
clone_size: NA
j_call: TRBJ1-2
v_call: TRBV6-5

cdr3_aa: CASSVARTNTDTQYF
cdr3_nt: TGTGCCAGCAGCGTAGCTCGCACTAACACAGATACGCAGTATTTT
d_call: NA
clone_size: NA
j_call: TRBJ2-3
v_call: TRBV9

cdr3_aa: CASSIGQYGYTF
cdr3_nt: TGTGCCAGCAGTATAGGACAGTATGGCTACACCTTC
d_call: NA
clone_size: NA
j_call: TRBJ1-2
v_call: TRBV28

cdr3_aa: CASSTGGLGTDTQYF
cdr3_nt: TGTGCCAGCAGCACAGGGGGTTTGGGCACAGATACGCAGTATTTT
d_call: TRBD1
clone_size: NA
j_call: TRBJ2-3
v_call: TRBV27

cdr3_aa: CASSLLAADTQYF
cdr3_nt: TGTGCCAGCAGTTTACTAGCGGCGGATACGCAGTATTTT
d_call: TRBD2
clone_size: few
j_call: TRBJ2-3
v_call: TRBV12-3/TRBV12-4

cdr3_aa: CAWVRGWGNTIYF
cdr3_nt: TGTGCCTGGGTCAGGGGTTGGGGAAACACCATATATTTT
d_call: NA
clone_size: NA
j_call: TRBJ1-3
v_call: TRBV30

cdr3_aa: CASSPRDRVHEQFF
cdr3_nt: TGTGCCAGCTCACCACGGGACAGGGTCCATGAGCAGTTCTTC
d_call: TRBD1
clone_size: NA
j_call: TRBJ2-1
v_call: TRBV18

cdr3_aa: CASGPSGSYNEQFF
cdr3_nt: TGTGCCAGCGGTCCTAGCGGGAGTTACAATGAGCAGTTCTTC
d_call: TRBD2
clone_size: NA
j_call: TRBJ2-1
v_call: TRBV5-4

cdr3_aa: CASSQDPGETQYF
cdr3_nt: TGTGCCAGCAGCCAAGACCCTGGCGAGACCCAGTACTTC
d_call: NA
clone_size: NA
j_call: TRBJ2-5
v_call: TRBV4-2

cdr3_aa: CASSFQGRSSYNEQFF
cdr3_nt: TGTGCCAGCAGCTTCCAGGGGCGAAGCTCCTACAATGAGCAGTTCTTC
d_call: NA
clone_size: NA
j_call: TRBJ2-1
v_call: TRBV13

cdr3_aa: CAILEGGTDTQYF
cdr3_nt: TGTGCCATCCTTGAGGGGGGCACAGATACGCAGTATTTT
d_call: NA
clone_size: NA
j_call: TRBJ2-3
v_call: TRBV10-3

cdr3_aa: CASHLGSGGSPLHF
cdr3_nt: TGTGCCAGCCACTTGGGATCAGGGGGTTCACCCCTCCACTTT
d_call: TRBD1
clone_size: NA
j_call: TRBJ1-6
v_call: TRBV28

cdr3_aa: CASSPGGTNEKLFF
cdr3_nt: TGTGCCAGCAGCCCAGGGGGAACTAATGAAAAACTGTTTTTT
d_call: TRBD1
clone_size: NA
j_call: TRBJ1-4
v_call: TRBV7-2

cdr3_aa: CASSLSSADPYEQYF
cdr3_nt: TGTGCCAGCAGCCTCTCTAGCGCCGACCCCTACGAGCAGTACTTC
d_call: NA
clone_size: NA
j_call: TRBJ2-7
v_call: TRBV7-9

cdr3_aa: CASSPAGTYGYTF
cdr3_nt: TGTGCCAGCTCACCAGCAGGAACGTATGGCTACACCTTC
d_call: NA
clone_size: NA
j_call: TRBJ1-2
v_call: TRBV18

cdr3_aa: CASSQGTTTGELFF
cdr3_nt: TGTGCCAGCAGCCAGGGGACAACCACCGGGGAGCTGTTTTTT
d_call: NA
clone_size: once
j_call: TRBJ2-2
v_call: TRBV7-9

cdr3_aa: CASSQPGLAGGLFF
cdr3_nt: TGTGCCAGCAGTCAACCGGGACTAGCGGGCGGGCTGTTTTTT
d_call: TRBD2
clone_size: NA
j_call: TRBJ2-2
v_call: TRBV28

cdr3_aa: CASSDSSGGTDTQYF
cdr3_nt: TGTGCCAGCAGTGACTCCTCAGGGGGCACAGATACGCAGTATTTT
d_call: NA
clone_size: NA
j_call: TRBJ2-3
v_call: TRBV6-4

cdr3_aa: CASSDSGRGTGELFF
cdr3_nt: TGTGCCAGTTCCGATAGCGGGAGGGGCACCGGGGAGCTGTTTTTT
d_call: TRBD2
clone_size: NA
j_call: TRBJ2-2
v_call: TRBV19

cdr3_aa: CASSLGNVYTEAFF
cdr3_nt: TGCGCCAGCAGCTTGGGTAATGTCTACACTGAAGCTTTCTTT
d_call: NA
clone_size: NA
j_call: TRBJ1-1
v_call: TRBV5-1

cdr3_aa: CASSLAGDIYNEQFF
cdr3_nt: TGTGCCAGCAGCTTAGCGGGAGATATCTACAATGAGCAGTTCTTC
d_call: NA
clone_size: NA
j_call: TRBJ2-1
v_call: TRBV7-2

cdr3_aa: CASGITGNTEAFF
cdr3_nt: TGTGCTAGTGGTATTACAGGAAACACTGAAGCTTTCTTT
d_call: NA
clone_size: NA
j_call: TRBJ1-1
v_call: TRBV12-5

cdr3_aa: CASSLELAGGPIGELFF
cdr3_nt: TGTGCCAGCAGCTTAGAACTAGCGGGAGGGCCCATCGGGGAGCTGTTTTTT
d_call: TRBD2
clone_size: NA
j_call: TRBJ2-2
v_call: TRBV11-2

cdr3_aa: CSASVTYGYTF
cdr3_nt: TGCAGTGCTTCGGTAACCTATGGCTACACCTTC
d_call: NA
clone_size: NA
j_call: TRBJ1-2
v_call: TRBV20-1

cdr3_aa: CASSQRRGTQYF
cdr3_nt: TGCGCCAGCAGTCAAAGGAGAGGGACCCAGTACTTC
d_call: NA
clone_size: NA
j_call: TRBJ2-5
v_call: TRBV23-1

cdr3_aa: CASSRTSGRGSYEQYF
cdr3_nt: TGTGCCAGTAGTCGGACTAGCGGGAGAGGTTCCTACGAGCAGTACTTC
d_call: TRBD2
clone_size: NA
j_call: TRBJ2-7
v_call: TRBV19

cdr3_aa: CASRSGGSDTQYF
cdr3_nt: TGTGCCAGCAGGTCGGGAGGTTCAGATACGCAGTATTTT
d_call: TRBD2
clone_size: NA
j_call: TRBJ2-3
v_call: TRBV6-5

cdr3_aa: CASSVRGLAGPGGEQFF
cdr3_nt: TGCGCCAGCAGTGTGAGGGGACTAGCGGGCCCCGGGGGCGAGCAGTTCTTC
d_call: TRBD2
clone_size: NA
j_call: TRBJ2-1
v_call: TRBV4-1

cdr3_aa: CASSLTESYNEQFF
cdr3_nt: TGTGCCAGCAGCTTGACAGAATCCTACAATGAGCAGTTCTTC
d_call: NA
clone_size: once
j_call: TRBJ2-1
v_call: TRBV7-9

cdr3_aa: CASSILGLAGGGSSYEQYF
cdr3_nt: TGTGCCAGTAGTATATTAGGACTAGCGGGAGGGGGAAGCTCCTACGAGCAGTACTTC
d_call: TRBD2
clone_size: NA
j_call: TRBJ2-7
v_call: TRBV19

cdr3_aa: CASSVGYGYTF
cdr3_nt: TGTGCCAGCAGCGTCGGTTATGGCTACACCTTC
d_call: NA
clone_size: NA
j_call: TRBJ1-2
v_call: TRBV9

cdr3_aa: CASSITLNTEAFF
cdr3_nt: TGTGCCAGTAGTATAACATTGAACACTGAAGCTTTCTTT
d_call: NA
clone_size: NA
j_call: TRBJ1-1
v_call: TRBV19

cdr3_aa: CAWSRYRNEQFF
cdr3_nt: TGTGCCTGGAGCCGATATAGAAATGAGCAGTTCTTC
d_call: NA
clone_size: NA
j_call: TRBJ2-1
v_call: TRBV30

cdr3_aa: CASSLDYSSYEQYF
cdr3_nt: TGTGCCAGCAGTTTAGATTACAGCTCCTACGAGCAGTACTTC
d_call: NA
clone_size: once
j_call: TRBJ2-7
v_call: TRBV6-5

cdr3_aa: CAWDRGYHEQYF
cdr3_nt: TGTGCCTGGGACAGGGGGTACCACGAGCAGTACTTC
d_call: TRBD1
clone_size: NA
j_call: TRBJ2-7
v_call: TRBV30

cdr3_aa: CASSFVRGVGGANVLTF
cdr3_nt: TGTGCCAGCAGCTTCGTCAGGGGTGTTGGTGGGGCCAACGTCCTGACTTTC
d_call: NA
clone_size: NA
j_call: TRBJ2-6
v_call: TRBV11-2

cdr3_aa: CASSPPRGDLAFF
cdr3_nt: TGTGCCAGCAGCCCCCCCAGGGGGGATTTAGCTTTCTTT
d_call: TRBD1
clone_size: NA
j_call: TRBJ1-1
v_call: TRBV5-5

cdr3_aa: CASSLRGTPEAFF
cdr3_nt: TGTGCCAGCAGCTTAAGGGGTACCCCTGAAGCTTTCTTT
d_call: NA
clone_size: NA
j_call: TRBJ1-1
v_call: TRBV7-9

cdr3_aa: CASSQEPGQESYEQYF
cdr3_nt: TGTGCCAGCAGCCAAGAACCGGGACAGGAATCCTACGAGCAGTACTTC
d_call: TRBD1
clone_size: NA
j_call: TRBJ2-7
v_call: TRBV3-1/TRBV3-2

cdr3_aa: CAIRYRADQPQHF
cdr3_nt: TGTGCCATCAGGTACAGGGCAGATCAGCCCCAGCATTTT
d_call: NA
clone_size: few
j_call: TRBJ1-5
v_call: TRBV10-3

cdr3_aa: CATSDSFRVGETQYF
cdr3_nt: TGTGCCACCAGTGATTCATTCAGGGTTGGAGAGACCCAGTACTTC
d_call: NA
clone_size: NA
j_call: TRBJ2-5
v_call: TRBV24-1